This T cell receptor beta chain stems from a study of blood T cell repertoires in COVID-19. Overall study: PBMCs, B-cell-depleted T cells, or T cells were the source of the cDNA or gDNA that made up the material.

This clone was recorded only once. Which cohort a participant joined came from the clinical history participants gave. Two negative PCRs, clearance, or symptom resolution characterized the recovered Cohort 3 donors. The CDR3 has 14 residues. V dropped 4 bases and J dropped 13; count of bases not matched to a gene: 15. Per germline, CDR1 SGHRS and CDR2 YFSETQ. Data came from immunoSEQ multiplex PCR; TCRdb stores just in-frame clones and leaves some out. The sample consists of 400,000 or so clones, 90% of them appearing once. The chain is built from TRBV5-1 and TRBJ1-1; 8 bases match TRBD1. This clonotype was obtained from a man younger than 35 who had recovered from COVID-19. The sample was PBMCs or T cells enriched from blood (not recorded which). The CDR3 DNA follows: TGCGCCAGCAGCCCTACCTCGGACAGGGCGTGGGTTTTCTTT. The encoded protein is CASSPTSDRAWVFF.